This TCR beta chain was found in a study of blood T cell repertoires in COVID-19. Study details: Samples taken during acute and convalescent COVID-19 were collected in the United States, Italy and Spain. In each case, the material was cDNA or gDNA derived from T cells, B-cell-depleted T cells, or PBMCs.

CDR3 length: 13 residues. From germline, CDR1 is SGDLS and CDR2 YYNGEE. Trimming removed 5 bases at V and 6 bases at J, with 14 bases between. Study processing details: Estimation of nucleated cell counts was performed using reference gene primer amplification. The assay was immunoSEQ multiplex PCR, and TCRdb's table has in-frame clones only and misses some. For V, J and clone size, that table is used; D and trimming come from the DNA. Here the sample spans about 64,000 clones, 70% to 90% being singletons. The receptor comes from a man between 65 and 79 years old with acute or convalescent COVID-19. The chain employs TRBV9 and TRBJ1-2; TRBD1 might be the D (6 bases). Sequences were obtained from peripheral blood. The CDR3 here is CASSAGTNDGYTF. CDR3 nucleotide sequence: TGTGCCAGCAGTGCCGGGACAAATGATGGCTACACCTTC.